The next 2 T cell receptor beta chains were all read from a single sample in a study of T cells in Graves' hyperthyroidism and ophthalmopathy (dated by TCRdb to 2018 to 2020). Receptor amplification or capture employed multiplex PCR. Sequencer: Illumina HiSeq 2000. The TCR beta CDR3 regions were amplified from the RNA transcripts. The first round of RT-PCR for the TCR CDR3 was performed with the HTBI primer set and the Qiagen OneStep RT-PCR kit. In TCRdb, the public reads were trimmed at Q25 with fastp and aligned with MiXCR, with productive beta chains retained. A single entry per CDR3 protein holds the most common genes and DNA from its merged rows. Present in this sample are hundreds of thousands of distinct CDR3 sequences, approximately 15% of which were seen just once. Together, the top ten hold about 3.5% of the sample. The sequenced material came from blood. Every receptor here comes from a woman in her thirties or forties with Graves' ophthalmopathy.

The chain links TRBV4-2 to TRBJ1-5, with unresolved D. Between the trimmed V and J ends, which lost 1 base and 7 bases, there was a span of 11 bases. Germline V gene lookup returns CDR1 LGHNA and CDR2 YNFKEQ. This CDR3 region has 14 residues. DNA of the CDR3: TGTGCCAGCAGCCAAGTAGGACCCGGCCAGCCCCAGCATTTT. Amino acid sequence: CASSQVGPGQPQHF.

This clonotype appeared many times. CDR3 coding DNA: TGTGCCAGCAGTTACGGTATTGGGACAGGGGAGACCCAGTACTTC. Its protein is CASSYGIGTGETQYF. The rearrangement links TRBV6-5 to TRBJ2-5, with TRBD1 matching over 9 bases. After removal of 2 bases from V and 5 bases from J, the junction contained 6 bases not matched to a gene. This CDR3 contains 15 residues. Germline CDR1 reads MNHEY; CDR2 reads SVGAGI.